This T cell receptor (beta chain) was retrieved from a study of blood T cells in healthy people across ages. This clonotype has more than one count but fewer than ten. The final CDR3 position lacks the conserved phenylalanine or tryptophan, pointing to a likely read error. For the second PCR, which ran for 7 to 11 cycles, a sample-barcoded 5' primer and a J-beta primer mix were used. One entry per CDR3 protein results from TCRdb running MiXCR on the 5' RACE reads. The sample contains fewer than 2 million distinct CDR3 sequences, 30% to 40% of which appear only once. Germline V gene data show CDR1 as SEHNR and CDR2 as FQNEAQ (reference sequence). This CDR3 has 12 amino acids. Trimming removed 1 base from V and 8 bases from J, with 8 bases in between.

Specimen: blood. The sequence derives from a human donor in good health. The chain uses TRBV7-9 and TRBJ1-2; D call uncertain. The CDR3 DNA reads TGTGCCAGCAGCTTAGAGTTTGCAGGCTACACCATC. It translates to CASSLEFAGYTI.